A single sample is the source of the 18 T cell receptor beta chains below, sequenced in a study of blood T cell repertoires in COVID-19. Here immunoSEQ multiplex PCR was the method, and the copy in TCRdb shows in-frame clones only, minus some. The table shows 150,000 to 200,000 clones, with 79% occurring only once. Source material: peripheral blood. Source of these receptors: a man aged 55 to 70 with active or convalescent COVID-19.

The chain is built from TRBV28 and TRBJ2-5; 7 positions agree with TRBD2. Germline lookup yields CDR1 MDHEN and CDR2 SYDVKM. The V gene end was trimmed by 6 bases and the J gene end by 2 bases; junction bases not matched to a gene: 6. The CDR3 contains 14 residues. The CDR3 protein is CASRDGGRQETQYF. The CDR3 region has the DNA TGTGCCAGCAGAGACGGGGGGAGGCAAGAGACCCAGTACTTC.

CDR3 DNA sequence: TGCGCCAGCAGCCGCGGTCGAGGGGAGACCCAGTACTTC. Encoded protein: CASSRGRGETQYF. The chain recombines TRBV5-1 with TRBJ2-5; possibly TRBD2 for D (5 bases). Trimming cost V 4 bases and J 5 bases, with 12 bases left between them. Germline V gene data show CDR1 as SGHRS and CDR2 as YFSETQ. CDR3 length equals 13 residues.

The chain recombines TRBV10-3 with TRBJ2-7; TRBD1 might be the D (6 bases). V was cut by 5 bases and J by 6 bases, with 20 bases left in between. In germline, CDR1 is ENHRY, CDR2 SYGVKD. The CDR3 is 15 residues long. In DNA form, the CDR3 reads TGTGCCATCAGTAACCGGGCCACCGAAGGGGGCGAGCAGTACTTC. It is translated as CAISNRATEGGEQYF.

The CDR3 DNA reads as TGTGCCAGTCTACAGGGCATCAGTTGGCGGGAGCAGTACTTC. As protein: CASLQGISWREQYF. The rearrangement uses TRBV6-6 and TRBJ2-7; maybe TRBD1 (6 bases). The CDR3 has 14 residues. Germline-derived CDR1 and CDR2 are MNHNY and SVGAGI (reference sequence). Trimming took 9 bases from V and 7 from J, leaving 22 bases between them.

This clone was detected only once. The gene calls are TRBV7-2 and TRBJ1-1, with 8 bases identical to TRBD1. This CDR3 has 15 amino acids. The trim removed 8 bases at V and 0 bases at J, leaving 8 bases unmatched. Per the germline V gene, CDR1 is SGHTA and CDR2 is FQGNSA. The CDR3 protein is CASSIQGVLNTEAFF. As DNA, the CDR3 is TGTGCCAGCTCCATACAGGGGGTCTTGAACACTGAAGCTTTCTTT.

There are many counts of this clone. This chain links TRBV27 with TRBJ1-5; D is perhaps TRBD1 (6 bases). Trimming cost V 0 bases and J 7 bases, with 10 bases left between them. Germline V lookup: CDR1 MNHEY, CDR2 SMNVEV (reference sequence). The CDR3 has 14 residues. This CDR3 reads CASSLSRDTQPQHF. The CDR3, as DNA: TGTGCCAGCAGTTTATCTAGGGACACCCAGCCCCAGCATTTT.

The V call is TRBV4-3, the J call TRBJ2-2; 7 nucleotides align to TRBD2. The CDR3 is 14 amino acids. Losses at the gene ends were 9 bases for V and 6 bases for J; bases not matched to a gene: 10. Germline-derived CDR1 and CDR2 are LGHNA and YSLEER. CDR3 nucleotides: TGCGCCAGTGAGGCCGGGAGGACGTCCGGGGAGCTGTTTTTT. Residues: CASEAGRTSGELFF.

The rearrangement uses TRBV29-1 and TRBJ2-7; 14 positions agree with TRBD2. V shed 5 bases and J 1 base; nucleotides not matched to a gene: 7. CDR1 and CDR2 (germline): SQVTM, ANQGSEA. This CDR3 spans 16 amino acids. The CDR3 here is CSVISGTSGGSYEQYF. In DNA form, the CDR3 reads TGCAGCGTTATTTCCGGGACTAGCGGGGGTTCCTACGAGCAGTACTTC.

This clone was observed a handful of times. The chain recombines TRBV5-1 with TRBJ1-5; weak D call: TRBD1 (5 bases). CDR3 length equals 14 residues. Germline values: CDR1 SGHRS, CDR2 YFSETQ. V was cut by 4 bases and J by 7 bases, with 15 bases left in between. CDR3 region: CASSRAGSKQPQHF. CDR3 coding DNA: TGCGCCAGCAGCCGCGCAGGGTCCAAGCAGCCCCAGCATTTT.

The chain employs TRBV7-9 and TRBJ2-5; 7 bases agree with TRBD1. Trimming at V came to 5 bases and at J to 2 bases, leaving 5 bases not matched to a gene. CDR3 length equals 14 residues. Germline CDR1 SEHNR, CDR2 FQNEAQ (reference sequence). For the CDR3, the DNA is TGTGCCAGCAGCCCCGGGACAGCGCAAGAGACCCAGTACTTC. It codes for CASSPGTAQETQYF.

The V gene is TRBV5-1, the J gene TRBJ2-1; a possible D gene is TRBD2 (5 bases). Germline loops: CDR1 SGHRS, CDR2 YFSETQ. CDR3 length equals 16 residues. V was shortened by 4 bases and J by 5 bases, with 19 bases between the two germline ends. The CDR3 loop reads CASSPGGSEIHNEQFF. The CDR3, as DNA: TGCGCCAGCAGCCCGGGTGGTAGCGAGATCCACAATGAGCAGTTCTTC.

The V call is TRBV5-4, the J call TRBJ2-7; TRBD2 aligns across 7 bases. Trimming took 4 bases from V and 3 from J; bases not matched to a gene: 10. Per the germline V gene, CDR1 is SGHNT and CDR2 is YYREEE (reference sequence). The CDR3 has 15 residues. CDR3 in DNA: TGTGCCAGCAGCCCGATAGCGGGTTCTAACTACGAGCAGTACTTC. It codes for CASSPIAGSNYEQYF. The entire variable domain, with the rest obtained from reference TRBV5-4 and TRBJ2-7, is as follows: ETGVTQSPTHLIKTRGQQVTLRCSSQSGHNTVSWYQQALGQGPQFIFQYYREEENGRGNFPPRFSGLQFPNYSSELNVNALELDDSALYLCASSPIAGSNYEQYFGPGTRLTVT.

This clone was observed a few times. The chain links TRBV18 to TRBJ1-2; 10 positions match TRBD1. V lost 5 bases to trimming and J lost 4 bases; unmatched junction nucleotides: 7. Germline V CDR1 and CDR2: KGHSH, LQKENI. There are 15 residues in the CDR3. For the CDR3, the DNA is TGTGCCAGCTCAGGGACCGGGACAGGGGCCTATGGCTACACCTTC. Protein product: CASSGTGTGAYGYTF.

The chain carries TRBV7-2 and TRBJ2-5, with D possibly matching TRBD1 (7 bases). The CDR3 contains 16 residues. Trimming shortened V by 1 base and J by 5 bases, and 17 bases separated the two germline ends. Looked up from germline, CDR1 is SGHTA and CDR2 is FQGNSA. Written as DNA, the CDR3 is TGTGCCAGCAGCTTAGGGGACAGCCCTGGGGGGGAGACCCAGTACTTC. It encodes CASSLGDSPGGETQYF. The variable domain in full, with the rest retrieved from reference TRBV7-2 and TRBJ2-5, is GAGVSQSPSNKVTEKGKDVELRCDPISGHTALYWYRQSLGQGLEFLIYFQGNSAPDKSGLPSDRFSAERTGGSVSTLTIQRTQQEDSAVYLCASSLGDSPGGETQYFGPGTRLLVL.

This rearrangement joins TRBV9 to TRBJ2-3; TRBD2 matches at 8 bases. Germline lookup yields CDR1 SGDLS and CDR2 YYNGEE. Losses at the gene ends were 0 bases for V and 5 bases for J; bases not matched to a gene: 2. The CDR3 covers 14 residues. CDR3 in amino acids: CASSVVLAGDTQYF. The CDR3 DNA sequence: TGTGCCAGCAGCGTAGTCCTAGCGGGAGATACGCAGTATTTT.

The chain employs TRBV30 and TRBJ1-6; tentative D call: TRBD1 (6 bases). Germline V gene lookup returns CDR1 GTSNPN and CDR2 SVGIG (reference sequence). V gave up 0 bases and J gave up 9 bases, with 12 bases separating them. The CDR3 is 14 amino acids. This chain's CDR3 is CAWSVRQGSSPLHF. In DNA form, the CDR3 reads TGTGCCTGGAGTGTACGGCAGGGGAGTTCACCCCTCCACTTT.

The rearrangement uses TRBV12-3 or TRBV12-4 and TRBJ1-6; TRBD1 is a possible D gene (5 bases). Trimming removed 8 bases from V and 6 bases from J, with 11 bases in between. CDR3 length equals 13 residues. CDR3 nucleotide sequence: TGTGCCAGCGCTGGGGGAGGTAATTCACCCCTCCACTTT. Its translation is CASAGGGNSPLHF.

This rearrangement joins TRBV7-9 to TRBJ1-2; D ambiguous. The CDR3 is 14 amino acids. Trimming took off 0 bases at V and 2 bases at J, with 7 bases between the two ends. CDR1 is SEHNR and CDR2 is FQNEAQ in the germline V gene (reference sequence). DNA for the CDR3: TGTGCCAGCAGCTTAGCCCAGGCGAACTATGGCTACACCTTC. It is translated as CASSLAQANYGYTF.